This T cell receptor beta chain appears in the sequencing data of a study of blood T cells in healthy people across ages. Study overall: Using template switching, researchers captured about one barcoded beta molecule for each two T cells. Whole-study findings and limits: TCR beta diversity per million T cells fell roughly linearly with age.

CDR1 KGHDR and CDR2 SFDVKD come from the germline V gene. CDR3 length equals 13 residues. V was pared by 0 bases and J by 4 bases, with 2 bases between. This clonotype turned up a few times. Its target is not known. Healthy Russian Caucasian donors spanned ages about 6 to 100 years. Then a second PCR, running roughly 6 to 11 cycles, was carried out with a sample-barcoded 5' primer and a J-beta primer mix. Each TCR beta cDNA got a 12-nucleotide random molecular identifier. TCRdb independently ran MiXCR on the 5' RACE reads; one entry per CDR3 protein. Here the sample spans roughly 1,500,000 distinct CDR3 sequences, 30% to 40% being singletons.

The chain links TRBV24-1 to TRBJ2-2; D gene uncertain. The sequenced material came from blood. The TCR comes from a woman aged 25-40 years in good health. The CDR3 here is CATSDLTTGELFF. CDR3 coding DNA: TGTGCCACCAGTGATTTGACCACCGGGGAGCTGTTTTTT.